This T cell receptor beta chain was recorded in a study of blood T cell repertoires in COVID-19. Study context: Sites across the United States, Italy and Spain contributed samples from acute and convalescent COVID-19.

Generated by immunoSEQ multiplex PCR, the TCRdb table keeps only in-frame clones and is missing some. The table lists about 71,000 clones, 82% of them singletons. The sample taken for sequencing was peripheral blood. This clonotype originated in a woman older than 75 with acute or convalescent COVID-19.

CDR3 sequence: CAIRGDRPVGAEAFF. The CDR3 DNA follows: TGTGCCATCAGGGGGGACAGGCCAGTGGGTGCTGAAGCTTTCTTT. The genes are TRBV10-3 and TRBJ1-1; the match to TRBD1 covers 8 bases. The ends lost 6 bases at V and 6 bases at J; junction bases unmatched: 12. This CDR3 spans 15 amino acids. The germline V gene encodes CDR1 ENHRY and CDR2 SYGVKD.